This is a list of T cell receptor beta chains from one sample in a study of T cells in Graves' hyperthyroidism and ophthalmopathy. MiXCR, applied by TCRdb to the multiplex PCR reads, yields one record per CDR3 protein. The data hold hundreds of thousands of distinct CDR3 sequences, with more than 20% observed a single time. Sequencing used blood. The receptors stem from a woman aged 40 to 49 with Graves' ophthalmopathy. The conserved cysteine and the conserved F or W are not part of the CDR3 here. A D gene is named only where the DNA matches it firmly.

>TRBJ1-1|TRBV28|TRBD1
ASTQGGRITEAF
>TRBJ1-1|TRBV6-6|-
ASRTPGHQEAF
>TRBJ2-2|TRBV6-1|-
ASRQGSSDTGELF
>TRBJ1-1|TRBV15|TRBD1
ATSRPTDREGGWNTEAF
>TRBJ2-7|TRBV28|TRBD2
ASSYQRLAGLGEQY
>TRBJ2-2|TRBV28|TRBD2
ASSHSGLEGPGELF
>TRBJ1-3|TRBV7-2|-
ASRKDTGNTIY
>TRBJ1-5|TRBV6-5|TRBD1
ASSYTLKGGARQPQH
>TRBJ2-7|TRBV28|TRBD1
ASITSGQGGKNEQY
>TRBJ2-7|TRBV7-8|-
ASSYGRGNEQY
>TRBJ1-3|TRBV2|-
ASSASASGNTIY
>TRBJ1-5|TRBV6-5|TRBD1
ASSYTTGGMMQPQH
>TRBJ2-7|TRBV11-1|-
ASSPGRGGYEQY
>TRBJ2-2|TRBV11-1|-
ASSFLTATGTGELF
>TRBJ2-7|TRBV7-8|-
ASSRGLNEQY
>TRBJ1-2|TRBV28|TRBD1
ASSNTITGVLYGYT
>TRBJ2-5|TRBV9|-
ASTPRAEPQETQY
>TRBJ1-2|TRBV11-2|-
ASSPLQGVPYYGYT
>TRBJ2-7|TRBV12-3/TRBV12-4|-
ASSPPGLPYEQY
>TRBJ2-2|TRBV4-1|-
ASSQLPGGAGNTGELF
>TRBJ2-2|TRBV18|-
ASSPPSKRNTGELF
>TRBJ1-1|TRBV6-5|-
ASRFGGNAF
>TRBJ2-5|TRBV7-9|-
ASSPVGWWGQETQY
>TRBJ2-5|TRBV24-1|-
ATSDGGTAMGTQY
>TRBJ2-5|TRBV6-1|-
ASSEVNGSQETQY
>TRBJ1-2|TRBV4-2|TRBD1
ASRQNPVGQNLHGYT
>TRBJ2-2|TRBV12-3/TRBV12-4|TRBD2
ASSQAGVRTGELF
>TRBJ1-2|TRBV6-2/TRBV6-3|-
ASTPQPIGTPAMNYGYT
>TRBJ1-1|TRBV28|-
ASSLSAGMNTEAF
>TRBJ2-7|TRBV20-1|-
SASPNRVYEQY
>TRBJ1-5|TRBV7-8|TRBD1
AGRDRGLNQPQH
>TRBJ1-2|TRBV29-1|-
SVDPSGGSYGYT
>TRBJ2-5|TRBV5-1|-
ASSPDPHVGETQY
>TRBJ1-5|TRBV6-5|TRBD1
ASSYPGQGVQPQH
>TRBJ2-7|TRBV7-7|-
ASSLGPGDTYEQY
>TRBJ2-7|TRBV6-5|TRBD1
ASSQIGTGAYEQY
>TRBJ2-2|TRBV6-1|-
ASSQPTRGLYPNTGELF
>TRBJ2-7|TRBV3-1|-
ASSPHMGVYEQY